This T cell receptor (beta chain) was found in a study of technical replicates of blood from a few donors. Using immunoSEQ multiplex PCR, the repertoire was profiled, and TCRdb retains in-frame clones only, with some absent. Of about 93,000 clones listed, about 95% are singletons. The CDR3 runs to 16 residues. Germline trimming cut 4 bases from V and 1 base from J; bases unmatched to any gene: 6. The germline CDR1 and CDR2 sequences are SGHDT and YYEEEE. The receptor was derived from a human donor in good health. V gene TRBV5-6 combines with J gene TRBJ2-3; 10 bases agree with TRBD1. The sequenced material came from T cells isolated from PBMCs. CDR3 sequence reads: CASSLPGTGGTDTQYF. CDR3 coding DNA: TGTGCCAGCAGCCTCCCCGGGACAGGGGGCACAGATACGCAGTATTTT.